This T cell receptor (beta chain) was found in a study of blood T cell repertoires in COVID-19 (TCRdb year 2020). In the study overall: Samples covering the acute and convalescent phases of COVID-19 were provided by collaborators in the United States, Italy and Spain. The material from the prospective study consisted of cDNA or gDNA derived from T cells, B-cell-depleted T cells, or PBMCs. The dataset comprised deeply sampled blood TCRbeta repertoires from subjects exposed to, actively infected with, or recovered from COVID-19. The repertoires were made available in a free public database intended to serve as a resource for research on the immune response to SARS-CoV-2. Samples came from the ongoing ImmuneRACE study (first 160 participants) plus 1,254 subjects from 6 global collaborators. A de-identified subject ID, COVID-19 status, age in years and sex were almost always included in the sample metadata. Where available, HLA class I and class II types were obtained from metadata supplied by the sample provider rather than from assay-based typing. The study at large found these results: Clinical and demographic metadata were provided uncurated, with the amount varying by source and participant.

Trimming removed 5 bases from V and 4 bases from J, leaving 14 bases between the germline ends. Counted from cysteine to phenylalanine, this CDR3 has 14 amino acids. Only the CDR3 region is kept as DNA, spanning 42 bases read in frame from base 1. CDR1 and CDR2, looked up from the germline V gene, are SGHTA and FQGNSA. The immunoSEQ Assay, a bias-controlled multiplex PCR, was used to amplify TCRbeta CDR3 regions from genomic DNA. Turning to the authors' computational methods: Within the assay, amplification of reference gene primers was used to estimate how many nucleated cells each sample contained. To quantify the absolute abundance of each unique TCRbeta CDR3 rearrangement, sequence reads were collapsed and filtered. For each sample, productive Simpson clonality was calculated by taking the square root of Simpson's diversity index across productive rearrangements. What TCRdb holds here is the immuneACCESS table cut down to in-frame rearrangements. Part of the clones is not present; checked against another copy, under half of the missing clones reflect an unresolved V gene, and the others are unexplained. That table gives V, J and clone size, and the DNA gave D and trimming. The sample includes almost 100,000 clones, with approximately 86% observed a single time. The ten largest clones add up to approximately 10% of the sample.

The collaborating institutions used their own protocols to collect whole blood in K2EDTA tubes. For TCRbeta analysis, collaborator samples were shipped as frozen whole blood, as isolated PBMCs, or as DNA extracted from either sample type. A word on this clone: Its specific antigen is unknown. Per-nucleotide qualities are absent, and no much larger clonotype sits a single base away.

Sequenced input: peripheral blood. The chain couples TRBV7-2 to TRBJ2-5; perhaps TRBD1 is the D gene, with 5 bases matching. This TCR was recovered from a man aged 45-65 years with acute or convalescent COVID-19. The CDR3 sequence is CASSRAGSAETQYF. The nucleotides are TGTGCCAGCAGCCGTGCAGGGTCGGCAGAGACCCAGTACTTC.